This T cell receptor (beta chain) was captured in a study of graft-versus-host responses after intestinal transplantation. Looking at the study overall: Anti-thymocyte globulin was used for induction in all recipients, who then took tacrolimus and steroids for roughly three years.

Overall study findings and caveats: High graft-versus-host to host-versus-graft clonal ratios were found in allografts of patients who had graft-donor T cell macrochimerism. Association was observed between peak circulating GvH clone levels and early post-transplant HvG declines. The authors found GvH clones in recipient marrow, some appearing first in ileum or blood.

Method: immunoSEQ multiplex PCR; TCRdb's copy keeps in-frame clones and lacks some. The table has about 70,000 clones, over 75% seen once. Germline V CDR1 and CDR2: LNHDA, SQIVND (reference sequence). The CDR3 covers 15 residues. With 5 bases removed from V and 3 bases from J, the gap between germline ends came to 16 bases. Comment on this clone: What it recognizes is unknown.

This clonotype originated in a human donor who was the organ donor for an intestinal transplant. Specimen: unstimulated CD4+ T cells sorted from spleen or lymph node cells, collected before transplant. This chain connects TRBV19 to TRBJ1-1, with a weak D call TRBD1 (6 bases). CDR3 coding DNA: TGTGCCAGTAGTCTATCCACAGGGCTGGACACTGAAGCTTTCTTT. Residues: CASSLSTGLDTEAFF. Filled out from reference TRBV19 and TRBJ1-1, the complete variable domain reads DGGITQSPKYLFRKEGQNVTLSCEQNLNHDAMYWYRQDPGQGLRLIYYSQIVNDFQKGDIAEGYSVSREKKESFPLTVTSAQKNPTAFYLCASSLSTGLDTEAFFGQGTRLTVV.